The present TCR beta chain was sequenced within a study of OX40 agonist ivuxolimab in advanced cancers. About the study: The dose-escalation cohort had hepatocellular carcinoma, melanoma, renal cell or head and neck cancer. The dose-escalation cohort was just under 85% male, with a mean age of about 58 years, ranging roughly 20 to 90.

Concerning this clone itself: No antigen is known for it.

The study's findings and limits: Researchers report that CD8+ T cells had, on average, more expanded clones than CD4+. CD4+ and CD8+ T cells in blood underwent clonal expansion by week 6 at 0.1 to 3.0 mg/kg.

Profiling relied on immunoSEQ multiplex PCR, and the TCRdb table lists in-frame clones only, not all of them. Of around 14,000 clones listed, 90% to 95% were seen once; the top ten hold 22%. The trim removed 3 bases at V and 2 bases at J, leaving 6 bases unmatched. The CDR3 is 16 amino acids. Looked up from germline, CDR1 is SGHTA and CDR2 is FQGNSA. This material consisted of CD4+ or CD8+ T cells sorted from blood, taken in a trial of the OX40 agonist ivuxolimab. The TCR was taken from an adult with an advanced solid tumor such as melanoma, head and neck, liver or kidney cancer. The chain has TRBV7-2 and TRBJ2-3; 9 bases are shared with TRBD2. The CDR3 region has the DNA TGTGCCAGCAGCTTCCAAGCGGGGGGCATCACAGATACGCAGTATTTT. This translates into CASSFQAGGITDTQYF.